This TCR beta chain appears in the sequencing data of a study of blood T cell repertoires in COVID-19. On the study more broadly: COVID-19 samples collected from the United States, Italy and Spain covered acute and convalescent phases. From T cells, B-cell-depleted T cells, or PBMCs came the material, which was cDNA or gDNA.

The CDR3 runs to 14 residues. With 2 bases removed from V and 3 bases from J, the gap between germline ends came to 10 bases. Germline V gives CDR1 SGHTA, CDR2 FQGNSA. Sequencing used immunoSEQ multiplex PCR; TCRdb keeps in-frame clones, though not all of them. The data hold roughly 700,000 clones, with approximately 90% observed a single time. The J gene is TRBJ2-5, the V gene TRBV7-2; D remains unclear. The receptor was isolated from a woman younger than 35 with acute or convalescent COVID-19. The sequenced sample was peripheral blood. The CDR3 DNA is TGTGCCAGCAGCTTACTGGGCAGGAAAGAGACCCAGTACTTC. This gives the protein CASSLLGRKETQYF.